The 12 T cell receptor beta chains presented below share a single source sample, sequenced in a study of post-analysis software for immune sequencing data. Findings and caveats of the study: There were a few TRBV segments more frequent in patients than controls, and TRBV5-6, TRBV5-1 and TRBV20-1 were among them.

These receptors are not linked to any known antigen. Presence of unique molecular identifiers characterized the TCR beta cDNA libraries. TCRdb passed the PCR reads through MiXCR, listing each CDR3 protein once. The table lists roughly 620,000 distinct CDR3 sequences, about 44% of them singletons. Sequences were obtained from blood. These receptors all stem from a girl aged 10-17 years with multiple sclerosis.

CDR3 loop: CASSPQVGGQETQYF. CDR3 bases: TGCGCCAGCAGCCCCCAGGTCGGGGGCCAAGAGACCCAGTACTTC. The V gene is TRBV5-1, the J gene TRBJ2-5; the D gene is possibly TRBD2 (6 bases). V shed 4 bases and J shed 1 base, with 14 bases lying between them. The CDR3 spans 15 residues. Germline values: CDR1 SGHRS, CDR2 YFSETQ.

In nucleotides, the CDR3 is TGTGCCACCACCCGGACGGTAATCTATGGCTACACCTTC. The encoded protein is CATTRTVIYGYTF. The chain uses TRBV28 and TRBJ1-2, with D uncertain. The V gene's germline CDR1 is MDHEN and CDR2 SYDVKM. Trimming stripped 10 bases from V and 4 bases from J, with 16 bases between. This CDR3 comprises 13 residues.

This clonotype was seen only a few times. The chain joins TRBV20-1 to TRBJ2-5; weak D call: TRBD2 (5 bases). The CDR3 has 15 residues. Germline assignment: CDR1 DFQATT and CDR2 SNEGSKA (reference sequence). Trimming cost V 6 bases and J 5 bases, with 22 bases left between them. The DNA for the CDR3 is TGCAGTGCCCCCCCGGGGAGTGGAAAATTGGAGACCCAGTACTTC. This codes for CSAPPGSGKLETQYF.

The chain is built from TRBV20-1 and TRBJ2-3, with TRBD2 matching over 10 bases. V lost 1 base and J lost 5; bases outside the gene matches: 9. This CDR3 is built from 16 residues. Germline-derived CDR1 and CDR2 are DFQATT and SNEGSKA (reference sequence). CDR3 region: CSARADRSGRGDTQYF. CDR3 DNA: TGCAGTGCTAGAGCCGACCGAAGCGGGAGGGGAGATACGCAGTATTTT.

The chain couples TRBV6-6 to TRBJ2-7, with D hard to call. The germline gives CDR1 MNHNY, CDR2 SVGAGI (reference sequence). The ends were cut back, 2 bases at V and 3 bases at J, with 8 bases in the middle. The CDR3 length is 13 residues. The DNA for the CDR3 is TGTGCCAGCAGTTACGGGCAACGCTACGAGCAGTACTTC. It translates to CASSYGQRYEQYF.

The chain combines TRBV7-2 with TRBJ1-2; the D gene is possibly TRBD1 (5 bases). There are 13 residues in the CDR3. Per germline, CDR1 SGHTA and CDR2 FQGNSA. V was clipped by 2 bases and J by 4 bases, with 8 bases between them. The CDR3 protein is CASSLRGFYGYTF. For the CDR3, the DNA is TGTGCCAGCAGCTTAAGGGGATTCTATGGCTACACCTTC.

The chain's CDR3 is CAWSLPTGTEAFF. CDR3 nucleotide sequence: TGTGCCTGGAGTCTTCCAACAGGGACTGAAGCTTTCTTT. J is TRBJ1-1 and V is TRBV30, with D maybe TRBD1 (6 bases). Trimming removed 2 bases from V and 5 bases from J, with 12 bases in between. Per germline, CDR1 GTSNPN and CDR2 SVGIG (reference sequence). This CDR3 contains 13 residues.

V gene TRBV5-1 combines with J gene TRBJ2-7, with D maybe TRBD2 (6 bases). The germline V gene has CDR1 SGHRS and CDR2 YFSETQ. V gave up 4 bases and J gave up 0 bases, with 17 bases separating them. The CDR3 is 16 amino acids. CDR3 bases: TGCGCCAGCAGCCACGGCGCGGGACTTCGCTCCTACGAGCAGTACTTC. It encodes CASSHGAGLRSYEQYF.

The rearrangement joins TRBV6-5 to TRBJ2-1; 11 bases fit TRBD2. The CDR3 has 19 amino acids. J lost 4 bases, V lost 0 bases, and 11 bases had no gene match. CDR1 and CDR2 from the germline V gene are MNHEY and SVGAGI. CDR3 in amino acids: CASSYSGLAGGGDYNEQFF. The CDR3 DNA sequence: TGTGCCAGCAGTTACTCTGGGCTAGCGGGGGGAGGGGATTACAATGAGCAGTTCTTC.

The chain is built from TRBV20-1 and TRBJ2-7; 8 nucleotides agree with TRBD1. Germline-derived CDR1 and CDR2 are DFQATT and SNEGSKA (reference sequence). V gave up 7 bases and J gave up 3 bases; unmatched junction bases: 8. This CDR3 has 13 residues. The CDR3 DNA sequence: TGCAGTGTCTCGTACACAGGGGGCTACGAGCAGTACTTC. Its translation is CSVSYTGGYEQYF.

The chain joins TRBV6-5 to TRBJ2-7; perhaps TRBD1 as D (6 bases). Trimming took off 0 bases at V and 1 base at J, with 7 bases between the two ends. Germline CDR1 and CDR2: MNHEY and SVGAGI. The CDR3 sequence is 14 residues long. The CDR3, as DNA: TGTGCCAGCAGTTACTCGCAGGGGTCCTACGAGCAGTACTTC. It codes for CASSYSQGSYEQYF.

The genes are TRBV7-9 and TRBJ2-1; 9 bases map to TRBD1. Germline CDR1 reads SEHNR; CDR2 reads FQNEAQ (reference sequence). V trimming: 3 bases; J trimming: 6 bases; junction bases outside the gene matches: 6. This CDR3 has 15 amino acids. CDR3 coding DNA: TGTGCCAGCAGCTTTGGGACAGGGATTGTCAATGAGCAGTTCTTC. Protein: CASSFGTGIVNEQFF.